This entry concerns a single T cell receptor beta chain. This clone came up a few times. The clone's antigen remains unknown. The input lacks base qualities; no much larger clone sits a single base away. The sample is drawn from a study of PD-L1 blockade in urothelial cancer (dated by TCRdb to 2016 to 2017). For the study in its entirety: Every patient began therapy at some point between 2013 and 2015 and was given atezolizumab 1,200 mg intravenously every 3 weeks. About 85% of the roughly 30 patients were males with bladder-origin urothelial cancer, and about 65% of the roughly 30 reported a prior smoking history. Patients had an ECOG performance status of 0 or 1 and had received between 0 and 3 prior chemotherapy regimens. Blood samples were analyzed 3 weeks after the start of treatment (second dose) and 6 weeks after the start of treatment. Blood samples gave median yields of 141,255 T cells and some 84,000 unique TCRs, along with a median clonality of 0.080. The study was an exploratory multi-omic analysis of somatic, immune and clinical correlates of response to PD-L1 blockade with atezolizumab in urothelial cancer. Pretreatment tumor samples, along with matched peripheral blood collected serially before and after atezolizumab treatment, underwent TCR sequencing. Durable clinical benefit meant progression-free survival longer than 6 months, and TCR features were also tested against progression-free and overall survival. In the same patients, whole exome sequencing and RNA sequencing of pretreatment tumors were performed in addition to TCR sequencing. Durable clinical benefit was achieved by nine patients but not by the remaining 20. Pretreatment blood TCR-seq was available for about 27 patients, at least one posttreatment blood collection was obtained for 24 patients, and tumor TCR-seq was available for 24 patients. Summary of the overall study and its limitations: Because of the small sample size (n of about 30) and the many exploratory analyses performed, the results are intended to be regarded as hypothesis-generating. At 3 weeks after the start of treatment, tumor-associated TCR clones in peripheral blood had expanded more in patients with durable benefit (n ≈ 20, p = 0.022). A pretreatment peripheral blood TCR clonality below the median was linked to improved progression-free and overall survival.

V is pared back by 5 bases and J by 6 bases, with 17 bases lying between the germline termini. The germline V gene supplies CDR1 SGHTA and CDR2 FQGNSA. Reading from cysteine to phenylalanine, the CDR3 counts 14 amino acids. Just CDR3 DNA is preserved here, 42 bases in frame from base 1. Synthetic TCR analog templates were spiked into each PCR so that absolute template abundance could be estimated from read counts. TCRbeta CDR3 regions were amplified from genomic DNA with bias-controlled V and J gene primers using the immunoSEQ assay. Sequencing of rearranged TCRbeta segments was performed at approximately 20X coverage. The authors' analysis ran thus. Sequencing errors were corrected by clustering and CDR3s were annotated against IMGT to assign V, D and J genes. Out-of-frame and stop-codon sequences were excluded, and only productive TCRbeta rearrangements were used in downstream analyses. To compute clonality, Shannon entropy was normalized by the log of the number of unique productive sequences and then subtracted from one. Fisher's exact test with Benjamini-Hochberg correction, at a threshold of adjusted p below 0.01, was used to find clones that differed between time points or between blood and tumor. TCRdb's version of the immuneACCESS table is confined to in-frame rearrangements and falls short of the full clone set. An unresolved V gene accounts for under half of the shortfall where checked; the remainder is of unknown origin. The DNA was the basis for D and trimming; V, J and clone size are from that table. The sample records under 100,000 clones, about 80% of which are singletons. More than 8% of the sample is taken by the ten largest.

The cohort comprised fewer than 35 patients with locally advanced or metastatic urothelial carcinoma treated at Memorial Sloan Kettering on a trial protocol. Peripheral blood mononuclear cells were collected pretreatment and during treatment, with between 1 and 8 total time points obtained per patient. The Qiagen DNeasy Blood extraction kit was used to purify genomic DNA from total PBMCs and from tumor samples. PBMCs were collected pretreatment and during treatment, and were isolated and stored as previously described. The material sequenced was PBMCs, taken around atezolizumab (anti-PD-L1) treatment. This chain joins TRBV7-2 to TRBJ2-7; D gene: possibly TRBD1, on 6 matching bases. This TCR was recovered from a man between 65 and 80 years old with urothelial cancer. At the DNA level, the sequence is TGTGCCAGCAGCCCCCGGACAGAGATTACCGAGCAGTACTTC. Its translation reads: CASSPRTEITEQYF.